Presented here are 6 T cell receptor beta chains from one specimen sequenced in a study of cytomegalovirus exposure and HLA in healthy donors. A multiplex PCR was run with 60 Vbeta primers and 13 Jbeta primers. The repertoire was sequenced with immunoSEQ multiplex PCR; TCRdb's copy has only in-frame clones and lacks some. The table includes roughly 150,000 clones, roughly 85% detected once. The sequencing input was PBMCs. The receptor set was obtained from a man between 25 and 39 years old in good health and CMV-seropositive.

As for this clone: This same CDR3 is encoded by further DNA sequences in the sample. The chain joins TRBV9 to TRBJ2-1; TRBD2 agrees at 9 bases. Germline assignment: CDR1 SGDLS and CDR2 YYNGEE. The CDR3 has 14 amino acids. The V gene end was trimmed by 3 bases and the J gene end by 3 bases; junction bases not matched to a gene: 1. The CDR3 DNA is TGTGCCAGCAGCGCTAGCGGGAACTACAATGAGCAGTTCTTC. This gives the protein CASSASGNYNEQFF. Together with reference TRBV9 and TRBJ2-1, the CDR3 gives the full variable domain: DSGVTQTPKHLITATGQRVTLRCSPRSGDLSVYWYQQSLDQGLQFLIQYYNGEERAKGNILERFSAQQFPDLHSELNLSSLELGDSALYFCASSASGNYNEQFFGPGTRLTVL.

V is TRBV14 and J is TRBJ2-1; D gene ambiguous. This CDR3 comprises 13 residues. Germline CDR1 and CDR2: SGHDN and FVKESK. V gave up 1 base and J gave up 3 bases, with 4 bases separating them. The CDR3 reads CASSQVRYNEQFF. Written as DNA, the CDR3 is TGTGCCAGCAGCCAAGTCCGCTACAATGAGCAGTTCTTC.

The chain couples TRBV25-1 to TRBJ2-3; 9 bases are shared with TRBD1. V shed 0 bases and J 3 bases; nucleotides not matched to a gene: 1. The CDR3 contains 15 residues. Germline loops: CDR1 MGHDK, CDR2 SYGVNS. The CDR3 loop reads CASSEYGQGTDTQYF. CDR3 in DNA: TGTGCCAGCAGTGAATATGGACAGGGGACAGATACGCAGTATTTT.

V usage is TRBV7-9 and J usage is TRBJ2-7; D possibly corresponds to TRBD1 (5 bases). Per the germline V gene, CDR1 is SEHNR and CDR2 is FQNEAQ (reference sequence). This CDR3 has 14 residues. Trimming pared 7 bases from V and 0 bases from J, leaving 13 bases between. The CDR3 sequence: CASTHSGNSYEQYF. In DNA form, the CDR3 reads TGTGCCAGCACCCACTCAGGGAACTCCTACGAGCAGTACTTC.

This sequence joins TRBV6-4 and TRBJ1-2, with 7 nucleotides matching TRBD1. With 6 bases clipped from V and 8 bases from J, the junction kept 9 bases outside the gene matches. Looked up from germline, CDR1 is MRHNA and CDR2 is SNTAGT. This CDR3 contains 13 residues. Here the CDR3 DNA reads TGTGCCAGCAGAGGGGGCGAAGACGGCGGCTACACCTTC. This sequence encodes CASRGGEDGGYTF.

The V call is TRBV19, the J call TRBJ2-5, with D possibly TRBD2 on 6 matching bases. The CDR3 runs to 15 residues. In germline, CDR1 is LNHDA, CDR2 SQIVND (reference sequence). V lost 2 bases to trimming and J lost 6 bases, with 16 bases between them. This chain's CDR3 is CASSIYGRDRQTQYF. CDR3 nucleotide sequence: TGTGCCAGTAGTATATACGGGAGAGATAGGCAGACCCAGTACTTC.